This T cell receptor beta chain emerged from a study of T-cell memory formation after mild COVID-19 (dated by TCRdb to about 2021). As for the study more broadly: TCR sequence clusters from the two donors were found to be largely donor specific. In a couple of donors, T-cell clones that expanded and contracted after mild COVID-19 were followed by sequencing TCRalpha and TCRbeta repertoires longitudinally. Two young, previously healthy adult volunteers made up the cohort, one male and one female.

Findings and caveats that apply to the study as a whole: The study included only a couple of mild cases, and larger cohorts that include severe cases with pre-infection samples were judged to be necessary. Whether the second-wave clones peaking on day 37 were SARS-CoV-2 specific was not confirmed. Clones that contracted from day 15 to 85 showed balanced CD4/CD8 phenotypes, whereas a second wave of clones that expanded from day 15 to 37 leaned towards CD4+. Contracting CD4+ clones were located mainly in the CM and EM memory subsets, whereas CD8+ clones were found to be enriched in EMRA. Some responding clones were detected in pre-infection memory, which suggested that pre-existing cross-reactive memory T cells had joined the SARS-CoV-2 response.

This clonotype was seen at least ten times. This receptor's antigen is unknown. No base quality values were provided; no much bigger clone lies one nucleotide off. V is trimmed back by 2 bases and J by 8 bases, and the junction contains 19 bases that no gene match accounts for. CDR1 and CDR2, looked up from the germline V gene, are SGHTA and FQGTGA. The CDR3 starts with the cysteine, ends with the phenylalanine, and has 20 residues. The CDR3 DNA has 60 bases and is translated from base 1. Ficoll-Paque density gradient centrifugation was used to isolate PBMCs. TCRdb names Illumina NovaSeq 6000 as the instrument used. TCRalpha and TCRbeta cDNA libraries were constructed by 5'RACE with constant-segment primers, with sample barcodes and unique molecular identifiers being introduced. Trizol reagent was used to extract RNA from every sample. The libraries were amplified in two PCR steps, and the second step added a second sample barcode and Illumina TruSeq adapters. Sequencing of the libraries was done on an Illumina NovaSeq, producing 2 x 150 bp paired-end reads. In the source study's methods: With migec v1.2.7, reads were demultiplexed and then collapsed into UMI-guided consensus sequences. With mixcr v2.1.11, UMI consensuses were aligned to TRA and TRB V and J templates and assembled into clonotypes. Clonotypes were classified as expanded or contracted when called significant by both edgeR and NoisET, with noise models trained on biological replicates. For edgeR calls, a false discovery rate-adjusted p below 0.01 and a log2 fold-change threshold of 1 were applied. As an exploratory analysis of dynamics, PCA with hierarchical clustering was applied to max-normalized trajectories of the 1000 most abundant clonotypes. Separately sequenced CD4+ and CD8+ repertoires were used to assign a CD4 or CD8 phenotype to each responding clone. Starting from the raw public reads, TCRdb applied fastp trimming at Q25, assembled clones with MiXCR and retained in-frame beta chains. Rows with a matching CDR3 protein are joined into one entry that keeps the most common DNA and genes. The V and J calls and clone size come from TCRdb's table, not from the authors' own analysis. The sample contains some 130,000 distinct CDR3 sequences, 15% to 20% of them found a single time. The ten largest account for around 14% of the sample.

This receptor was taken from an adult woman who had mild COVID-19 (a few samples of this study predate the infection). The sample titles of this study are shuffled in the database, so cell type and time point are left out; the donor was told from shared clones. Sequences were obtained from PBMCs or a T cell subset sorted from them (not recorded which). The chain employs TRBV7-3 and TRBJ2-1, with 12 junctional bases fitting TRBD2. The DNA sequence is TGTGCCAGCAGCTTAGACCCTACCAGACTAGCGGGAGATGGAGCCCATGAGCAGTTCTTC. Its translation reads: CASSLDPTRLAGDGAHEQFF.